This is a list of T cell receptor beta chains from one sample in a study of blood T cells in healthy people across ages. TCRdb fed the 5' RACE reads into MiXCR, producing one record per CDR3 protein. The table lists more than 1,000,000 distinct CDR3 sequences, around 27% of them singletons. These same data were also listed under a study on T cells of mothers and their children.

The sample consisted of blood. The receptors derive from a girl aged 2 to 9 in good health. CDR3s leave out the opening cysteine and the closing phenylalanine or tryptophan. Size is omitted from some rows. Given values are once, few, many or a class for expanded clones.

J gene,V gene,clone size,CDR3 protein
TRBJ2-3,TRBV4-3,many,ASSPKRGAADTQY
NA,TRBV28,NA,ASSHGLAGGFYEQY
TRBJ2-3,TRBV28,once,ASSLPTLGQGGTRSTDTQY
TRBJ1-1,TRBV2,NA,ASSFSPGQFIAAF
TRBJ1-4,TRBV12-3/TRBV12-4,few,ASRGDREGEKLF
TRBJ2-5,TRBV7-2,NA,ASSLAGTPGEQY
TRBJ2-2,TRBV7-9,NA,ASSFSELF
TRBJ2-5,TRBV7-2,once,ASSDTRGVETQY
TRBJ1-2,TRBV28,few,ASSLFRDQRGYT
TRBJ2-5,TRBV5-8,NA,ASSLVLGYQY
TRBJ1-6,TRBV4-3,NA,ASSQDPARAAPLH
TRBJ2-7,TRBV6-1,NA,ASESDEREVLGPFEQY
TRBJ2-1,TRBV5-1,NA,ASSLWAGVSENEQF
TRBJ2-1,TRBV28,few,ASSLYTSSPSYNEQF
TRBJ2-1,TRBV6-5,few,ASSPGTSGYEQF
TRBJ2-2,TRBV28,few,ASSLGSGVGTGELF
TRBJ2-3,TRBV12-3/TRBV12-4,NA,ATGSGGRGTQY
TRBJ1-1,TRBV29-1,NA,SVEAGGDWAAF
TRBJ2-1,TRBV6-2/TRBV6-3,NA,ATLELLGYNEQF
TRBJ2-1,TRBV2,NA,ASTPAAGYNEQF
TRBJ1-1,TRBV5-8,NA,ASNYQVATEAF
NA,TRBV28,NA,ASFRWEGNEQF
TRBJ1-1,TRBV6-6,NA,ASSFGGQGTEAF
TRBJ2-5,TRBV7-2,many,ASSLLFQETQY
TRBJ1-2,TRBV9,NA,ASNTVGYGYT
TRBJ1-2,TRBV7-9,NA,ASSSHRVGYT
TRBJ2-7,TRBV20-1,few,SARQGLYEQY
TRBJ2-2,TRBV6-2/TRBV6-3,NA,ASRAPGVNGELF
TRBJ2-2,TRBV29-1,few,SVANTGELF
TRBJ2-7,TRBV2,NA,ASSVRLAYEQY
TRBJ2-7,TRBV12-3/TRBV12-4,few,ASSPLRLTAYEQY
TRBJ2-2,TRBV7-7,NA,ASSLAAHPYPGELF
TRBJ2-4,TRBV2,NA,ASSEETRGIQY
NA,TRBV7-9,NA,ASSLFDGNEQY
NA,TRBV6-2/TRBV6-3,NA,ASSYSGAATNEQF
TRBJ2-3,TRBV7-2,few,ASSLASGGLSGTQY
TRBJ1-1,TRBV2,NA,ASNGQSEAF
TRBJ2-1,TRBV6-2/TRBV6-3,NA,ASIGTSGNLVYNEQF
TRBJ2-2,TRBV28,NA,ASTILATGELF
TRBJ1-1,TRBV7-9,NA,ASFRTQGGEAF
TRBJ1-1,TRBV25-1,few,ASSERGGRAF
TRBJ2-7,TRBV29-1,NA,SVPTLTVYEQY